The 13 T cell receptor beta chains given below trace back to one sample, sequenced in a study of long-term antiretroviral therapy in people with HIV. Runs used v3.0 of the immunoSEQ assay and were done at survey level. Measured with immunoSEQ multiplex PCR; TCRdb has only the in-frame clones, and not every one. This table holds 15,000 to 20,000 clones, 78% found once. The source was unsorted PBMCs, collected 0.3 years after starting antiretroviral therapy. The source of these receptors is a woman in her forties or fifties with HIV.

CDR3 DNA sequence: TGTGCCAGCAGCCTCGATACGGGCTTGGACTATGGCTACACCTTC. This encodes CASSLDTGLDYGYTF. V gene TRBV7-3 combines with J gene TRBJ1-2; D unresolved. CDR1 is SGHTA and CDR2 is FQGTGA in the germline V gene. Trimming removed 5 bases at V and 3 bases at J, with 16 bases between. This CDR3 is built from 15 residues.

The V and J genes are TRBV5-6 and TRBJ2-2, with 7 nucleotides matching TRBD1. J gave up 4 bases and V 2 bases, and 2 bases lay outside the gene matches. Germline CDR1 reads SGHDT; CDR2 reads YYEEEE. This CDR3 region has 14 residues. Here the CDR3 reads CASSLGQATGELFF. DNA for the CDR3: TGTGCCAGCAGCTTAGGACAGGCCACCGGGGAGCTGTTTTTT.

The chain joins TRBV5-4 to TRBJ2-5, with D possibly TRBD1 on 6 matching bases. Germline lookup yields CDR1 SGHNT and CDR2 YYREEE (reference sequence). The CDR3 runs to 13 residues. Trimming pared 4 bases from V and 3 bases from J, leaving 10 bases between. CDR3 in amino acids: CASSRGTEETQYF. DNA of the CDR3: TGTGCCAGCAGCAGGGGGACGGAAGAGACCCAGTACTTC.

The DNA of the CDR3 is TGTGCCAGCAGCTTCCACAGGGGGCAAGGTCCCGGGGAGCTGTTTTTT. This codes for CASSFHRGQGPGELFF. The chain links TRBV5-8 to TRBJ2-2, with 9 bases fitting TRBD1. The V segment lost 2 bases and the J segment 6 bases; nucleotides outside the gene matches: 8. The CDR3 consists of 16 residues. Germline-derived CDR1 and CDR2 are SGHTS and YDEGEE.

The chain joins TRBV7-9 to TRBJ1-4, with 9 bases that match TRBD1. Germline trimming cut 1 base from V and 7 bases from J; bases unmatched to any gene: 7. The CDR3 length is 16 residues. The germline gives CDR1 SEHNR, CDR2 FQNEAQ (reference sequence). Here the CDR3 DNA reads TGTGCCAGCAGCTTAGTCCGGACAGGGGTCGGTGAAAAACTGTTTTTT. Residues: CASSLVRTGVGEKLFF.

The chain couples TRBV9 to TRBJ2-5, with TRBD1 matching over 7 bases. Germline trimming cut 4 bases from V and 2 bases from J; bases unmatched to any gene: 8. The CDR3 consists of 15 residues. Germline V gene data show CDR1 as SGDLS and CDR2 as YYNGEE. Here the CDR3 DNA reads TGTGCCAGCAGCCCTGGGACAGTTTCGCAAGAGACCCAGTACTTC. Residues: CASSPGTVSQETQYF.

The chain links TRBV6-1 to TRBJ1-2; D unclear. Trimming left V 0 bases short and J 2 bases short, with 10 bases between. This CDR3 has 15 amino acids. The germline V gene encodes CDR1 MNHNS and CDR2 SASEGT. The DNA of the CDR3 is TGTGCCAGCAGTGAAGCGATCACAAGCAACTATGGCTACACCTTC. Translating gives CASSEAITSNYGYTF.

The chain has TRBV5-1 and TRBJ2-1; 10 bases map to TRBD2. The CDR3 sequence is 15 residues long. V gave up 3 bases and J gave up 6 bases; unmatched junction bases: 6. The germline CDR1 and CDR2 sequences are SGHRS and YFSETQ. Here the CDR3 DNA reads TGCGCCAGCAGCTCAAGCGGGGGGGCCGTCAATGAGCAGTTCTTC. This encodes CASSSSGGAVNEQFF.

The chain carries TRBV6-6 and TRBJ1-4; D gene ambiguous. In germline, CDR1 is MNHNY, CDR2 SVGAGI (reference sequence). Between the trimmed V and J ends, which lost 2 bases and 8 bases, there was a span of 9 bases. This CDR3 is built from 13 residues. The CDR3 DNA sequence: TGTGCCAGCAGTTACAGGGCCGGGGAAAAACTGTTTTTT. Residues: CASSYRAGEKLFF.

The chain carries TRBV19 and TRBJ1-2; possibly TRBD1 for D (6 bases). Germline values: CDR1 LNHDA, CDR2 SQIVND (reference sequence). Trimming left V 9 bases short and J 1 base short, with 21 bases between. The CDR3 covers 16 residues. The CDR3 is CASLPTDSQDNYGYTF. CDR3 nucleotide sequence: TGTGCCAGCCTACCCACGGACAGCCAAGATAACTATGGCTACACCTTC.

The chain recombines TRBV7-9 with TRBJ2-5; the D is unclear. Germline CDR1 is SEHNR and CDR2 is FQNEAQ (reference sequence). CDR3 length: 13 residues. Deletions cut 5 bases from V and 4 bases from J, with 11 bases between. The CDR3 nucleotides are TGTGCCAGCAGCACCTCCCTAGGAGAGACCCAGTACTTC. This codes for CASSTSLGETQYF.

The rearrangement links TRBV27 to TRBJ1-2; 7 nucleotides line up with TRBD1. Germline V gives CDR1 MNHEY, CDR2 SMNVEV (reference sequence). Trimming removed 4 bases from V and 7 bases from J; junction bases left unmatched: 9. This CDR3 contains 14 residues. The CDR3 nucleotides are TGTGCCAGCAGTTCCCCCGACAGGGTAGTTGGCTACACCTTC. The encoded protein is CASSSPDRVVGYTF.

This chain links TRBV11-2 with TRBJ2-5; TRBD2 is a possible D gene (6 bases). Looked up from germline, CDR1 is SGHAT and CDR2 is FQNNGV. This CDR3 is 17 amino acids long. V lost 2 bases and J lost 0, with 16 bases in between. The CDR3, as DNA: TGTGCCAGCAGCTTAATCAGTAGCGGAGTGTACCAAGAGACCCAGTACTTC. Protein sequence: CASSLISSGVYQETQYF.